A single sample gave rise to the 8 T cell receptor beta chains below, sequenced in a study of OX40 agonist ivuxolimab in advanced cancers. Sequenced by immunoSEQ multiplex PCR; TCRdb stores in-frame clones only, minus some. The sample lists about 80,000 clones, 80% to 90% occurring once. The material was CD4+ or CD8+ T cells sorted from blood, obtained in a trial of the OX40 agonist ivuxolimab. The receptor set was obtained from an adult with an advanced solid tumor such as melanoma, head and neck, liver or kidney cancer.

The chain employs TRBV5-4 and TRBJ2-5; a possible D gene is TRBD1 (6 bases). Germline CDR1 reads SGHNT; CDR2 reads YYREEE (reference sequence). Trimming cost V 0 bases and J 3 bases, with 9 bases left between them. The CDR3 runs 14 residues. The DNA of the CDR3 is TGTGCCAGCAGCTTGGTATCAGGGGAAGAGACCCAGTACTTC. The encoded protein is CASSLVSGEETQYF.

The J gene is TRBJ2-1, the V gene TRBV6-1, with D maybe TRBD1 (5 bases). This CDR3 contains 15 residues. Germline CDR1 MNHNS, CDR2 SASEGT. The V end was cut by 1 base, the J end by 0 bases, with 7 bases between. The CDR3 DNA sequence: TGTGCCAGCAGTGAAGACAGGTACTCCTACAATGAGCAGTTCTTC. Translation: CASSEDRYSYNEQFF.

The rearrangement uses TRBV10-3 and TRBJ1-3, with 8 bases lining up with TRBD1. Germline-derived CDR1 and CDR2 are ENHRY and SYGVKD. Losses at the gene ends were 7 bases for V and 2 bases for J; bases not matched to a gene: 7. The CDR3 consists of 15 residues. The CDR3 protein is CAITSDRVAGNTIYF. The CDR3 bases are TGTGCCATCACCTCGGACAGGGTCGCTGGAAACACCATATATTTT.

The chain recombines TRBV25-1 with TRBJ1-5; D not resolved. Trimming removed 6 bases at V and 0 bases at J, with 21 bases between. CDR3 length: 18 residues. CDR1 is MGHDK, CDR2 SYGVNS, per germline. The CDR3 coding sequence is TGTGCCAGCAGACCAGGTTTGCGGGGATGCTATAGCAATCAGCCCCAGCATTTT. The encoded protein is CASRPGLRGCYSNQPQHF.

The rearrangement joins TRBV7-9 to TRBJ2-1, with D hard to call. CDR3 length: 14 residues. Germline V gives CDR1 SEHNR, CDR2 FQNEAQ (reference sequence). V lost 0 bases to trimming and J lost 6 bases, with 9 bases between them. The DNA of the CDR3 is TGTGCCAGCAGCTTAGCAGGGCACGTCAATGAGCAGTTCTTC. Protein: CASSLAGHVNEQFF.

The chain employs TRBV29-1 and TRBJ2-1, with 9 bases identical to TRBD1. The junction had 4 bases not matched to a gene; V was cut back by 7 bases and J by 3 bases. The germline CDR1 and CDR2 sequences are SQVTM and ANQGSEA. The CDR3 contains 13 residues. The CDR3 reads CSAQGAIYNEQFF. DNA of the CDR3: TGCAGCGCACAGGGGGCTATCTACAATGAGCAGTTCTTC.

The V gene is TRBV6-1, the J gene TRBJ1-3, with D possibly matching TRBD1 (6 bases). The CDR3 loop spans 15 amino acids. V dropped 5 bases and J dropped 2 bases, with 13 bases sitting between them. CDR1 is MNHNS and CDR2 is SASEGT in the germline V gene. The CDR3 here is CASSTTGIAGNTIYF. As DNA, the CDR3 is TGTGCCAGCAGTACCACAGGGATAGCTGGAAACACCATATATTTT.

This chain joins TRBV27 and TRBJ1-2; TRBD1 agrees at 7 bases. CDR3 length: 15 amino acids. CDR1 and CDR2 (germline): MNHEY, SMNVEV (reference sequence). With V trimmed by 5 bases and J by 2 bases, 8 bases remained unmatched. This CDR3 reads CASSKGDSSNYGYTF. CDR3 DNA: TGTGCCAGCAGTAAAGGGGACAGTTCAAACTATGGCTACACCTTC.